This T cell receptor beta chain was sequenced for a study of identical twins. Study-wide points: Findings came from cross-sectional statistics, without long-term follow-up of donors. Insertions were reduced in abundant cord blood beta clonotypes but not in memory repertoires. Out-of-frame alpha sequences common to twins were enriched for low generation probability.

The germline gives CDR1 LGHDT, CDR2 YNNKEL (reference sequence). This CDR3 spans 16 amino acids. V dropped 5 bases and J dropped 2; count of bases not matched to a gene: 8. TCRdb processed the 5' RACE reads anew with MiXCR; each CDR3 protein has one entry. This sample has about 100,000 distinct CDR3 sequences, with 5.9% found just once. Note on this clonotype: Its antigen is still unknown.

This clonotype originated in a woman in her 50s in good health. The sequenced sample was memory T cells sorted from blood. The chain couples TRBV3-1 to TRBJ2-4, with TRBD2 matching 8 bases. The CDR3 sequence: CASSELAGGTKNIQYF. In DNA form, the CDR3 reads TGTGCCAGCAGCGAGCTTGCGGGAGGCACCAAAAACATTCAGTACTTC.